The 13 T cell receptor beta chains presented below share a single source sample, sequenced in a study of T cell responses to AZD1222 COVID-19 vaccine. The method was immunoSEQ multiplex PCR; TCRdb's version includes in-frame clones alone and lacks a portion of them. The sample includes 150,000 to 200,000 clones, approximately 92% of them seen just once. Sequenced here: peripheral blood, sampled 28 days after the second dose of the MenACWY control vaccine. All receptors derive from an adult who received the MenACWY meningococcal vaccine as a control.

The chain recombines TRBV9 with TRBJ2-2; TRBD1 agrees at 10 bases. The CDR3 sequence is 17 residues long. Germline CDR1 is SGDLS and CDR2 is YYNGEE. The J segment lost 6 bases and the V segment lost 0 bases, leaving 8 bases of the junction unmatched. CDR3 bases: TGTGCCAGCAGCGTAGCTAGGACAGGGGGTAGCGCCGGGGAGCTGTTTTTT. Residues: CASSVARTGGSAGELFF.

The J gene is TRBJ1-2, the V gene TRBV11-3; 9 positions agree with TRBD1. In germline, CDR1 is SGHNT, CDR2 YENEEA. The CDR3 runs to 13 residues. The J segment lost 11 bases and the V segment lost 4 bases, leaving 8 bases of the junction unmatched. CDR3 sequence (DNA): TGTGCCAGCAGCTCCGGGACAGGGATTCGTTACACCTTC. Its protein is CASSSGTGIRYTF.

The chain is built from TRBV7-2 and TRBJ2-1; D might be TRBD2 (7 bases). The germline CDR1 and CDR2 sequences are SGHTA and FQGNSA. Trimming took 8 bases from V and 4 from J, leaving 12 bases between them. The length of the CDR3 is 13 residues. The CDR3 DNA sequence: TGTGCCAGCGGGAGGGGGGGGTACAATGAGCAGTTCTTC. Its translation: CASGRGGYNEQFF.

The rearrangement uses TRBV11-2 and TRBJ1-4, with 8 bases aligning to TRBD1. Trimming took 2 bases from V and 10 from J; bases not matched to a gene: 15. CDR1 is SGHAT, CDR2 FQNNGV, per germline. The CDR3 is 17 residues long. CDR3 DNA: TGTGCCAGCAGCTTAAGGGCCGGGACAGGCTACCGGGGAAAACTGTTTTTT. It translates to CASSLRAGTGYRGKLFF.

V gene TRBV9 combines with J gene TRBJ2-1, with 14 bases matching TRBD2. CDR1 and CDR2 (germline): SGDLS, YYNGEE. The CDR3 length is 16 residues. V gave up 0 bases and J gave up 9 bases; unmatched junction bases: 5. The CDR3 DNA follows: TGTGCCAGCAGCGTAGGGACTAGCGGGAGGTTTGGTGAGCAGTTCTTC. Translation: CASSVGTSGRFGEQFF.

Details on this clone: The junction does not match germline at one end; this may be a read error. The chain uses TRBV28 and TRBJ1-4; 10 bases agree with TRBD1. Germline values: CDR1 MDHEN, CDR2 SYDVKM. The CDR3 extends over 18 amino acids. CDR3 DNA sequence: TGTGCCAGCTCTGGCCAGGGACAGGGGCTGACCTCTAAGGAAAAACTGTTTTTT. This codes for CASSGQGQGLTSKEKLFF.

DNA for the CDR3: TGTGCCAGCAGCTTAGGGCTGCCGGCCGGGGAGCTGTTTTTT. This translates into CASSLGLPAGELFF. This sequence joins TRBV7-3 and TRBJ2-2; D not certain. The length of the CDR3 is 14 residues. The germline V gene encodes CDR1 SGHTA and CDR2 FQGTGA. V lost 2 bases to trimming and J lost 6 bases, with 10 bases between them.

The rearrangement joins TRBV19 to TRBJ2-5, with D tentatively TRBD1 or TRBD2 (5 bases each). The CDR3 length is 16 residues. CDR1 LNHDA and CDR2 SQIVND come from the germline V gene (reference sequence). Between the trimmed V and J ends, which lost 4 bases and 4 bases, there was a span of 19 bases. The chain's CDR3 is CASSSRVGVGPETQYF. DNA of the CDR3: TGTGCCAGTAGTAGCCGAGTGGGAGTGGGGCCAGAGACCCAGTACTTC.

The chain combines TRBV7-9 with TRBJ1-2, with 10 bases matching TRBD1. CDR3 length equals 15 residues. Trimming removed 2 bases from V and 7 bases from J; junction bases left unmatched: 7. Germline V lookup: CDR1 SEHNR, CDR2 FQNEAQ (reference sequence). CDR3 in DNA: TGTGCCAGCAGCTTAATGACAGGGGGCGGATCTGGCTACACCTTC. It specifies CASSLMTGGGSGYTF.

This chain links TRBV7-9 with TRBJ1-6; D unclear. Germline CDR1 is SEHNR and CDR2 is FQNEAQ (reference sequence). The CDR3 consists of 17 residues. The V gene lost 1 base and the J gene lost 1 base, with 11 bases spanning the gap. The CDR3 nucleotides are TGTGCCAGCAGCTTAGGGGGAGGACGGTCCTATAATTCACCCCTCCACTTT. Translation gives CASSLGGGRSYNSPLHF. Full variable domain (rest looked up from reference TRBV7-9 and TRBJ1-6): DTGVSQNPRHKITKRGQNVTFRCDPISEHNRLYWYRQTLGQGPEFLTYFQNEAQLEKSRLLSDRFSAERPKGSFSTLEIQRTEQGDSAMYLCASSLGGGRSYNSPLHFGNGTRLTVT.

The chain links TRBV2 to TRBJ1-2; D call uncertain. Deletions cut 0 bases from V and 8 bases from J, with 10 bases between. Germline V gives CDR1 SNHLY, CDR2 FYNNEI. CDR3 size: 13 residues. The CDR3 DNA reads as TGTGCCAGCAGTGAAGCAAGGATGGGGGGCTACACCTTC. Protein sequence: CASSEARMGGYTF.

This clone was detected once. J is TRBJ2-1 and V is TRBV5-1, with 9 bases matching TRBD2. Trimming at V came to 0 bases and at J to 4 bases, leaving 2 bases not matched to a gene. The CDR3 is 15 residues long. Germline V gene data show CDR1 as SGHRS and CDR2 as YFSETQ. The CDR3 loop is CASSLAGLAYNEQFF. The CDR3 DNA reads as TGCGCCAGCAGCTTGGCGGGACTAGCTTACAATGAGCAGTTCTTC.

V and J are TRBV6-5 and TRBJ1-3; D call uncertain. V lost 2 bases and J lost 3, with 8 bases in between. Germline V gene lookup returns CDR1 MNHEY and CDR2 SVGAGI. This CDR3 comprises 14 residues. The CDR3 sequence is CASSYNGFGNTIYF. The CDR3 nucleotides read TGTGCCAGCAGTTACAACGGGTTTGGAAACACCATATATTTT.